In its sample, the clone carrying this T cell receptor (beta chain) was seen a few times. Its specificity is not known. At least 6 million PBMCs were isolated per sample. The sample comes from a study of blood T cells in healthy people across ages. Study results and limitations: Relative to aged donors, long-lived donors carried more naive CD4+ cells and displayed higher diversity. The study could not conclusively compare naive and antigen-experienced cells, given its unsorted PBMCs.

Germline CDR1 and CDR2: SEHNR and FQNEAQ (reference sequence). The CDR3 length is 18 residues. The germline V and J ends were trimmed by 7 bases and 0 bases, with 19 bases remaining between them. It was with a sample-barcoded 5' primer and a J-beta primer mix that a second PCR of about 6 to 11 cycles was run. From the 5' RACE reads, TCRdb called clonotypes with MiXCR, one entry per CDR3 protein. The table has 1.5 million to 1.8 million distinct CDR3 sequences, approximately 43% seen once. The receptor was derived from a woman under 30 in good health. The sample taken for sequencing was blood. V is TRBV7-9 and J is TRBJ2-6; D is undetermined. CDR3 protein: CASTSYVVRNSGANVLTF. CDR3 in DNA: TGTGCCAGCACCTCATATGTGGTGAGGAACTCTGGGGCCAACGTCCTGACTTTC.